This is a list of T cell receptor beta chains from one sample in a study of blood T cell repertoires in COVID-19. Produced via immunoSEQ multiplex PCR; TCRdb's table is partial and in-frame only. The sample holds more than 85,000 clones, approximately 87% seen once. What was sequenced was peripheral blood. Source of these receptors: a human donor in a cohort sampled during active COVID-19. CDR3s include the opening cysteine and the closing phenylalanine or tryptophan. D genes are given only for firm matches. Clone size is shown for a subset of rows, as once, few, many or a class of expanded clone.

size	V	J	D	DNA	CDR3
.	TRBV27	TRBJ2-1	TRBD1	TGTGCCAGCGCGACAGGGAATGGCAATGAGCAGTTCTTC	CASATGNGNEQFF
.	TRBV4-1	TRBJ2-7	.	TGCGCCAGCAGCCACCCCCCTGCGGGGGCTTCGGTCTACGAGCAGTACTTC	CASSHPPAGASVYEQYF
.	TRBV11-2	TRBJ1-2	.	TGTGCCAGCAGCTTATTGTCCAGCTATGGCTACACCTTC	CASSLLSSYGYTF
few	TRBV10-1	TRBJ1-1	TRBD1	TGCGCCAGCAGTGAGTATGGAGACAGGGCTACTGAAGCTTTCTTT	CASSEYGDRATEAFF
.	TRBV13	TRBJ1-2	.	TGTGCCAGCAGCTTTGGAGCGGCTACGCGAGGGGGCTACACCTTC	CASSFGAATRGGYTF
.	TRBV3-1/TRBV3-2	TRBJ2-5	TRBD2	TGTGCCAGCAGAAAGACTAGCGGGGGGGGTACCCAGTACTTC	CASRKTSGGGTQYF
.	TRBV7-2	TRBJ2-5	TRBD1	TGTGCCAGCAGCCTAACAGGGGGCGACGAGACCCAGTACTTC	CASSLTGGDETQYF
.	TRBV3-1/TRBV3-2	TRBJ2-7	.	TGTGCCAGCAGCCCCGGGGGGCTCGACGAGCAGTACTTC	CASSPGGLDEQYF
.	TRBV28	TRBJ1-3	TRBD1	TGTGCCAGCGGGACAGGGGCCGGAAACACCATATATTTT	CASGTGAGNTIYF
.	TRBV14	TRBJ1-2	.	TGTGCCAGCAGCCAAGCTGGGGCGCGGGGCTACACCTTC	CASSQAGARGYTF
few	TRBV6-5	TRBJ1-6	TRBD1	TGTGCCAGCAGTAACGACAGGGGCTGGGATTCACCCCTCCACTTT	CASSNDRGWDSPLHF
.	TRBV30	TRBJ1-5	.	TGTGCCTGGACGGGGGGCCGGGATCAGCCCCAGCATTTT	CAWTGGRDQPQHF
.	TRBV9	TRBJ2-1	.	TGTGCCAGCAGCGCCCTAGGGCTAGGGGATCGAGATGAGCAGTTCTTC	CASSALGLGDRDEQFF
few	TRBV15	TRBJ2-7	TRBD1	TGTGCCACCAGCAGAGATGGCAGGGGGAAGAGTTCCTACGAGCAGTACTTC	CATSRDGRGKSSYEQYF
.	TRBV5-6	TRBJ1-1	.	TGTGCCAGCACCCAGGGAGGTGAAGCTTTCTTT	CASTQGGEAFF
.	TRBV6-5	TRBJ1-4	TRBD1	TGTGCCAGCAGTTACGGGGGGACAGGGAATGAAAAACTGTTTTTT	CASSYGGTGNEKLFF
.	TRBV9	TRBJ1-1	TRBD1	TGTGCCAGCAGCGCGGGACAGGGGAACACTGAAGCTTTCTTT	CASSAGQGNTEAFF
.	TRBV6-5	TRBJ2-2	TRBD1	TGTGCCAGCAGCTTACAGGGGTCCGGGGAGCTGTTTTTT	CASSLQGSGELFF
.	TRBV5-6	TRBJ1-5	TRBD1	TGTGCCAGCAGCTCGACAGGGGTAGCCAATCAGCCCCAGCATTTT	CASSSTGVANQPQHF
few	TRBV5-1	TRBJ1-6	TRBD1	TGCGCCAGCAGCAGGGGACAGGGATACTCACCCCTCCACTTT	CASSRGQGYSPLHF
.	TRBV2	TRBJ1-3	.	TGTGCCAGCAGTCCTGACCGAGGCTCTGGAAACACCATATATTTT	CASSPDRGSGNTIYF
.	TRBV6-2/TRBV6-3	TRBJ1-5	.	TGTGCCAGCAGTTACTCGATCCAGGGCTTGAGCAATCAGCCCCAGCATTTT	CASSYSIQGLSNQPQHF
.	TRBV5-1	TRBJ2-1	TRBD2	TGCGCCAGCAGCCCCCTAGCGGCGTACAATGAGCAGTTCTTC	CASSPLAAYNEQFF
.	TRBV18	TRBJ1-1	.	TGTGCCAGCTCACCTAGTACAGGGTCCATGAACACTGAAGCTTTCTTT	CASSPSTGSMNTEAFF
.	TRBV12-3/TRBV12-4	TRBJ2-3	.	TGTGCCAGCAGCCCATACAGAGATACGCAGTATTTT	CASSPYRDTQYF
.	TRBV3-1/TRBV3-2	TRBJ2-5	TRBD2	TGTGCCAGCAGCCAAGCGGGGGGGGGTGGAGAGACCCAGTACTTC	CASSQAGGGGETQYF
.	TRBV4-1	TRBJ2-1	TRBD2	TGCGCCAGCAGCCAAATTACTAGCGGGGGTGACAATGAGCAGTTCTTC	CASSQITSGGDNEQFF
.	TRBV6-2/TRBV6-3	TRBJ1-1	.	TGTGCCAGCAGTTCCCTCCTGAGGGGGGGCTGGGCTGAAGCTTTCTTT	CASSSLLRGGWAEAFF
few	TRBV5-1	TRBJ2-7	.	TGCGCCAGCAGCTTGGTCCCAGGGTCCTACGAGCAGTACTTC	CASSLVPGSYEQYF
.	TRBV4-1	TRBJ2-1	TRBD2	TGCGCCAGCAGCCAAGTGCGGGGGGTGAGCCCTAACTCCTACAATGAGCAGTTCTTC	CASSQVRGVSPNSYNEQFF
.	TRBV6-6	TRBJ1-2	.	TGTGCCAGCAGTCCCTCGGCGTGGAGGCCAGATGGCTATGGCTACACCTTC	CASSPSAWRPDGYGYTF
.	TRBV3-1/TRBV3-2	TRBJ1-4	.	TGTGCCAGCAGCCAACTTGACATTCTCGGTGAAAAACTGTTTTTT	CASSQLDILGEKLFF
once	TRBV6-5	TRBJ2-7	.	TGTGCCAGCAGTCGGCGCAGGGCGACCGACGAGCAGTACTTC	CASSRRRATDEQYF
.	TRBV29-1	TRBJ2-3	.	TGCAGCGTACAAGGGGGGCTAGCGGATTTCACAGATACGCAGTATTTT	CSVQGGLADFTDTQYF
.	TRBV4-1	TRBJ2-3	.	TGCGCCAGCAGAACAGCCTATGGCACAGATACGCAGTATTTT	CASRTAYGTDTQYF
.	TRBV27	TRBJ1-5	.	TGTGCCAGCAGTTTAAGTAGGGGGAATCAGCCCCAGCATTTT	CASSLSRGNQPQHF
.	TRBV5-1	TRBJ1-6	.	TGCGCCAGCAGCTCTACGTTCGGGACATCAGACGTTAATAATTCACCCCTCCACTTT	CASSSTFGTSDVNNSPLHF
.	TRBV19	TRBJ1-6	.	TGTGCCAGTAGAGGGAGAGTGAGTTCACCCCTCCACTTT	CASRGRVSSPLHF
.	TRBV19	TRBJ1-2	.	TGTGCCAGTATACGAAGACAAGGCTCCTATGGCTACACCTTC	CASIRRQGSYGYTF
.	TRBV13	TRBJ2-4	TRBD1	TGTGCCAGCAGCTTGCGCCCTAACCCAGGGGGCGCGGGAAACATTCAGTACTTC	CASSLRPNPGGAGNIQYF
.	TRBV15	TRBJ1-1	.	TGTGCCACCAGCAGAGATACAGCAAAGAACACTGAAGCTTTCTTT	CATSRDTAKNTEAFF
.	TRBV5-1	TRBJ1-1	TRBD1	TGCGCCAGCTGGGCGGGAGGGGGCGGGAGCACTGAAGCTTTCTTT	CASWAGGGGSTEAFF
.	TRBV20-1	TRBJ1-5	.	TGCAGTGCTAGTCGCCCATTTACTATGGATCAGCCCCAGCATTTT	CSASRPFTMDQPQHF
.	TRBV6-1	TRBJ1-2	.	TGTGCCAGCAGTGACATGTACCCAGGAGGCTACACCTTC	CASSDMYPGGYTF
.	TRBV4-2	TRBJ1-6	.	TGTGCCAGCAGCCAAGATCGGACAAACTATAATTCACCCCTCCACTTT	CASSQDRTNYNSPLHF
.	TRBV7-8	TRBJ1-3	TRBD1	TGTGCCAGCAGCTTTAGGACAGGTTCCGCTGGAAACACCATATATTTT	CASSFRTGSAGNTIYF
.	TRBV2	TRBJ2-1	.	TGTGCCAGCAGTGATGCTCAGGGGCGCGATGAGCAGTTCTTC	CASSDAQGRDEQFF
once	TRBV6-6	TRBJ2-2	TRBD1	TGTGCCAGCAGGCCGACAGGGGGCAACACCGGGGAGCTGTTTTTT	CASRPTGGNTGELFF
.	TRBV2	TRBJ1-2	.	TGTGCCAGCAGTGACACCAAGAGGGCTGGCTACACCTTC	CASSDTKRAGYTF
.	TRBV11-2	TRBJ2-1	.	TGTGCCAGCAGCTCCCCCGCCGGGGCGGGATATTACAATGAGCAGTTCTTC	CASSSPAGAGYYNEQFF
.	TRBV5-1	TRBJ1-3	TRBD1	TGCGCCAGCAGCTTGGGGACAGGGGGCTCTGGAAACACCATATATTTT	CASSLGTGGSGNTIYF
.	TRBV18	TRBJ1-1	.	TGTGCCAGCTCACCACCGGGCCCGAACACTGAAGCTTTCTTT	CASSPPGPNTEAFF
.	TRBV5-6	TRBJ2-5	TRBD2	TGTGCCAGCAGCTTGGAAGGACTAGCTGGAGAGACCCAGTACTTC	CASSLEGLAGETQYF
.	TRBV11-3	TRBJ1-1	.	TGTGCCAGCAGCTCCCACATGAACACTGAAGCTTTCTTT	CASSSHMNTEAFF
.	TRBV29-1	TRBJ2-1	.	TGCAGCGGGGTGGAGGGTAGTGTTTACAATGAGCAGTTCTTC	CSGVEGSVYNEQFF